The subject of this entry is one T cell receptor (beta chain). The same CDR3 can be traced to other DNA sequences in this sample. CDR1 is GTSNPN, CDR2 SVGIG, per germline (reference sequence). The CDR3 contains 12 residues. V lost 3 bases to trimming and J lost 13 bases, with 18 bases between them. This entry belongs to a study of radiotherapy plus CTLA-4 blockade in lung cancer. The data were produced by immunoSEQ multiplex PCR, yet TCRdb's version contains in-frame clones alone and is incomplete. The repertoire holds tens of thousands of clones, with just under 85% as singletons. The input for sequencing was peripheral blood, taken from a patient treated with radiotherapy plus ipilimumab. The sequence came from a human donor with non-small cell lung cancer whose response to radiotherapy plus ipilimumab could not be evaluated. The chain links TRBV30 to TRBJ2-5, with D perhaps TRBD1 (5 bases). CDR3 loop: CAWSMGRPGLYF. The DNA of the CDR3 is TGTGCCTGGAGCATGGGGCGGCCAGGATTGTACTTC. The full variable domain, its missing parts supplied by reference TRBV30 and TRBJ2-5, is SQTIHQWPATLVQPVGSPLSLECTVEGTSNPNLYWYRQAAGRGLQLLFYSVGIGQISSEVPQNLSASRPQDRQFILSSKKLLLSDSGFYLCAWSMGRPGLYFGPGTRLLVL.